This T cell receptor beta chain emerged from a study of T cells in Graves' hyperthyroidism and ophthalmopathy. General study findings and limits: Expanded thyroid clonotypes (above 0.001) were mostly also found in blood. From stable hyperthyroidism, ophthalmopathy was set apart by a 13 V-J model. For ophthalmopathy, model prediction preceded onset by a median 6.5 months.

Worth noting for this clonotype: Its antigen is currently unknown.

Newly diagnosed hyperthyroidism patients aged 18 to 65 years had disease lasting under 2 months. TCR beta CDR3 region amplification was performed from RNA transcripts. HTBI primers were the set used in a first-round RT-PCR of the TCR CDR3. TCRdb independently ran MiXCR on the multiplex PCR reads; one entry per CDR3 protein. Of roughly 800,000 distinct CDR3 sequences listed, about 38% are singletons. Unmatched junction bases numbered 13, after V lost 5 bases and J lost 6 bases. CDR3 length: 17 residues. The TCR originated in a man aged 18 to 29 with Graves' hyperthyroidism. V and J are TRBV12-3 or TRBV12-4 and TRBJ2-2; 9 bases map to TRBD1. Source material: blood. The CDR3 loop reads CASSEVSGTGQAGELFF. The CDR3 DNA sequence: TGTGCCAGCAGTGAAGTATCCGGGACAGGGCAGGCCGGGGAGCTGTTTTTT.